This T cell receptor (beta chain) was identified in a study of cytomegalovirus exposure and HLA in healthy donors. Study at large: Some 87 million unique TCRs from HLA-typed donors were held in an early release of data.

Study-level points and caveats: Despite most TCR sequences being rare, some public TCRs occurred in many donors. The authors later found TCR association rates varying by HLA locus, with DRB1 most and HLA-C fewest.

Comment on this clone: The antigen is undetermined.

This PCR relied on a set of 60 Vbeta primers and 13 Jbeta primers. The assay was immunoSEQ multiplex PCR, and TCRdb's table has in-frame clones only and misses some. The repertoire holds approximately 140,000 clones, with 60% to 80% as singletons. Sequencing was carried out using PBMCs. The source is a woman between 50 and 59 years old in good health and CMV-seronegative.

CDR3 protein: CASSFLAGGADTQYF. CDR3 nucleotides: TGTGCCAGCAGTTTCCTAGCGGGGGGTGCAGATACGCAGTATTTT. The V and J genes are TRBV11-3 and TRBJ2-3; the match to TRBD2 covers 11 bases. The CDR3 totals 15 residues. Germline V gene data show CDR1 as SGHNT and CDR2 as YENEEA. Losses at the gene ends were 6 bases for V and 4 bases for J; bases not matched to a gene: 6.